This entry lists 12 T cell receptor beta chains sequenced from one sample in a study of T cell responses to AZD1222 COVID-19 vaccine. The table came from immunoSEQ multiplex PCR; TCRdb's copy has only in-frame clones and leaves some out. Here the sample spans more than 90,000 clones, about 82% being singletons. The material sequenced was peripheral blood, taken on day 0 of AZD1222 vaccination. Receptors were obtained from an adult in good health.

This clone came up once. In nucleotides, the CDR3 is TGTGCCAGCACCTCGGGAGAGTATTTGAATGAGCAGTTCTTC. This gives the protein CASTSGEYLNEQFF. The rearrangement links TRBV6-5 to TRBJ2-1; D possibly corresponds to TRBD2 (6 bases). The germline V and J ends were trimmed by 7 bases and 7 bases, with 17 bases remaining between them. The CDR3 spans 14 residues. Germline V gene data show CDR1 as MNHEY and CDR2 as SVGAGI.

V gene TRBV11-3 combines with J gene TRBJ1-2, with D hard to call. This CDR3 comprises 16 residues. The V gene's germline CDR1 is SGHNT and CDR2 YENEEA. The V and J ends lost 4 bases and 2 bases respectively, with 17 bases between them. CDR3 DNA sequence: TGTGCCAGCAGCTCCCCGACCTTGACTCGGAACTATGGCTACACCTTC. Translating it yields CASSSPTLTRNYGYTF.

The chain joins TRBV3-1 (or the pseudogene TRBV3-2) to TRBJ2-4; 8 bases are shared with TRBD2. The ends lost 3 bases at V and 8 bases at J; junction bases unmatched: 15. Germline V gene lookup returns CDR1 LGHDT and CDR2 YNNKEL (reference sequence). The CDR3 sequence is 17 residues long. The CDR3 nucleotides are TGTGCCAGCAGCCACGGTTTAGCGGGGTTGTTAGGGTACATTCAGTACTTC. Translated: CASSHGLAGLLGYIQYF.

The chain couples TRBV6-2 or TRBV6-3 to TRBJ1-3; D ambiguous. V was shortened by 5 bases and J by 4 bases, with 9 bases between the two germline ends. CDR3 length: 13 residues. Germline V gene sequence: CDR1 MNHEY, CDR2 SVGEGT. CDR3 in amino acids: CASSRPSGNTIYF. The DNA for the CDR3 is TGTGCCAGCAGTCGCCCCTCAGGAAACACCATATATTTT.

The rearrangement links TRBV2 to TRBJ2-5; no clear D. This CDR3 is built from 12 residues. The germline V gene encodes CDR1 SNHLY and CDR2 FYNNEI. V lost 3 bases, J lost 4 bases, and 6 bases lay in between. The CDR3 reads CASSDSGETQYF. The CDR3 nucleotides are TGTGCCAGCAGTGATTCGGGAGAGACCCAGTACTTC.

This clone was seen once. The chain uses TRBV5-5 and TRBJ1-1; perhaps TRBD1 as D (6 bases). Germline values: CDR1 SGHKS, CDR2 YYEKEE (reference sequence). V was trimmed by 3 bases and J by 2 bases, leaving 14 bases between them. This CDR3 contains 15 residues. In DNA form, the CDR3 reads TGTGCCAGCAGCTGGGCAGGGGACTCCAACACTGAAGCTTTCTTT. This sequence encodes CASSWAGDSNTEAFF.

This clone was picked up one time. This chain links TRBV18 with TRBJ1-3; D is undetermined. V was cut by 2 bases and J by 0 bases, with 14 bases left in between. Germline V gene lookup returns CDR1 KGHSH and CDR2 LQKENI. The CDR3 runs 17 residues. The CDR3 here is CASSPEGTAYSGNTIYF. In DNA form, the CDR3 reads TGTGCCAGCTCACCAGAAGGAACGGCTTACTCTGGAAACACCATATATTTT.

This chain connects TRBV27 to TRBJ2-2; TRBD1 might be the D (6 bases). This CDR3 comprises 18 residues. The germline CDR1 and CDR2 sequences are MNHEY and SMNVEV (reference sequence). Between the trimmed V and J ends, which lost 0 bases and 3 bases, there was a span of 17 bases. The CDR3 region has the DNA TGTGCCAGCAGTTTATCGGCCCGTACAGGGCGGCACACCGGGGAGCTGTTTTTT. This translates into CASSLSARTGRHTGELFF.

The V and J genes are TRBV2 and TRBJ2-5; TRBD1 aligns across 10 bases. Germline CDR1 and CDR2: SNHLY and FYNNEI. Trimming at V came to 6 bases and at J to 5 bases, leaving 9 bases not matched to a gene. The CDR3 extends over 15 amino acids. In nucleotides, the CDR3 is TGTGCCAGCAGGAAGGGACAGGGGACGCGGGAGACCCAGTACTTC. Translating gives CASRKGQGTRETQYF. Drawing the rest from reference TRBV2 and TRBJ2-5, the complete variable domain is EPEVTQTPSHQVTQMGQEVILRCVPISNHLYFYWYRQILGQKVEFLVSFYNNEISEKSEIFDDQFSVERPDGSNFTLKIRSTKLEDSAMYFCASRKGQGTRETQYFGPGTRLLVL.

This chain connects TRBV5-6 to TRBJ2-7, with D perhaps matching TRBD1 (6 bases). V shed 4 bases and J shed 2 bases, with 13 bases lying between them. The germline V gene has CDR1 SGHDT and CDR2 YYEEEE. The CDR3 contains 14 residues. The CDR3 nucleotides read TGTGCCAGCAGCCCAAGGACAGCCCCCTACGAGCAGTACTTC. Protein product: CASSPRTAPYEQYF.

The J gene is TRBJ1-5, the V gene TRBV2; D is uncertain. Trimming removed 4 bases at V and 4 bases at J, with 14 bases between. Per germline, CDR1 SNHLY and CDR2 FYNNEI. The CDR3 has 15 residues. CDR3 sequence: CASSARSTANQPQHF. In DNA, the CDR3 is TGTGCCAGCAGTGCCCGTTCTACTGCAAATCAGCCCCAGCATTTT.

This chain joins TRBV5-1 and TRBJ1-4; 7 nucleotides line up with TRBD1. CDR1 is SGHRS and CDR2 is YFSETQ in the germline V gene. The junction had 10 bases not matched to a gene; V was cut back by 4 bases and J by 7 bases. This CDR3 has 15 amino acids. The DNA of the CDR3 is TGCGCCAGCAGCATCACAGGGGATACGGCTGAAAAACTGTTTTTT. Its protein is CASSITGDTAEKLFF.